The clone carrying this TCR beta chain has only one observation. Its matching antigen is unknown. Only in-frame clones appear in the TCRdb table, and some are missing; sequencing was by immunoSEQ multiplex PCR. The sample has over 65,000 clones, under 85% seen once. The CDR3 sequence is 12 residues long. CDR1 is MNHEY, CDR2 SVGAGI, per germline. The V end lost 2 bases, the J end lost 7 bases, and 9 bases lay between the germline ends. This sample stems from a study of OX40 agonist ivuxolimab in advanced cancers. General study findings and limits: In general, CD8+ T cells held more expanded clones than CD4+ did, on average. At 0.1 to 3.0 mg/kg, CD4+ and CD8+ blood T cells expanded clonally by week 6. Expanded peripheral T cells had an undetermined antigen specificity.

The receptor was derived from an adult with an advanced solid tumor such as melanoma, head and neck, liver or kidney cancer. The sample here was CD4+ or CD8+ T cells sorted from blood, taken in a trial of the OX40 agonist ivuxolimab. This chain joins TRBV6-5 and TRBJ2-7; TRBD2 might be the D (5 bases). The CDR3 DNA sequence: TGTGCCAGCAGTTACGAGGGTGGAGAGCAGTACTTC. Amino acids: CASSYEGGEQYF.